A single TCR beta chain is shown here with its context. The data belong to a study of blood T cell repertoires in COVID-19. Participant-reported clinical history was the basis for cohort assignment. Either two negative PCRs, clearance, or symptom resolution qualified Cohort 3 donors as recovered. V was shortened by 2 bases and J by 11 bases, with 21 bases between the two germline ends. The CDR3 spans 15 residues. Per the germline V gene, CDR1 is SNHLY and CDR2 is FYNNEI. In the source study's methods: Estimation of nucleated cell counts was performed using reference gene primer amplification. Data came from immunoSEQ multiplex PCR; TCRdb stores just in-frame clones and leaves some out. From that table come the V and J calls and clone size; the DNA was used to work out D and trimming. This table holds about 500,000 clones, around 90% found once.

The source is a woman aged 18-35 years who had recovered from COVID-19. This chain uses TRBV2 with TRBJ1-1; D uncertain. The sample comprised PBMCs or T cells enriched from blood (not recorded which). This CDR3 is CASSEIERDYGQAFF. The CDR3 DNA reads TGTGCCAGCAGTGAAATAGAGAGGGATTACGGGCAGGCTTTCTTT. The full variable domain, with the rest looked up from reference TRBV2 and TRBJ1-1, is EPEVTQTPSHQVTQMGQEVILRCVPISNHLYFYWYRQILGQKVEFLVSFYNNEISEKSEIFDDQFSVERPDGSNFTLKIRSTKLEDSAMYFCASSEIERDYGQAFFGQGTRLTVV.